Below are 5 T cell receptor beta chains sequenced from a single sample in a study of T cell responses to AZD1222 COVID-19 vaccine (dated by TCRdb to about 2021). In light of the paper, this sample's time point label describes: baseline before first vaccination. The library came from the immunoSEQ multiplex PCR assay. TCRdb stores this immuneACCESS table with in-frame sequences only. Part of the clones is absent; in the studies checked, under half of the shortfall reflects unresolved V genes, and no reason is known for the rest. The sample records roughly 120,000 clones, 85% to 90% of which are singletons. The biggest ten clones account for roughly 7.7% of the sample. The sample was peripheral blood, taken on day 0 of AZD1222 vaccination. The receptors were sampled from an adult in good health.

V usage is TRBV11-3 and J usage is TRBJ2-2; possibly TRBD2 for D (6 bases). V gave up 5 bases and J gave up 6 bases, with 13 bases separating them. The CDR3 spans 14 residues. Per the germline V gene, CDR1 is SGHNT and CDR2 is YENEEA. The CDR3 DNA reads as TGTGCCAGCAGCCGGGGGACCAACGCCGGGGAGCTGTTTTTT. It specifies CASSRGTNAGELFF. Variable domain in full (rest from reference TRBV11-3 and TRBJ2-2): EAGVVQSPRYKIIEKKQPVAFWCNPISGHNTLYWYLQNLGQGPELLIRYENEEAVDDSQLPKDRFSAERLKGVDSTLKIQPAELGDSAVYLCASSRGTNAGELFFGEGSRLTVL.

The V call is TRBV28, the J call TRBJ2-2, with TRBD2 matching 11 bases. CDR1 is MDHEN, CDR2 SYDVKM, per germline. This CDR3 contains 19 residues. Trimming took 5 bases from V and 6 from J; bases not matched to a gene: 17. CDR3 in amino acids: CASSTRDLAGGPKAGELFF. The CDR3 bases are TGTGCCAGCAGTACCCGAGATCTAGCGGGGGGCCCTAAGGCCGGGGAGCTGTTTTTT.

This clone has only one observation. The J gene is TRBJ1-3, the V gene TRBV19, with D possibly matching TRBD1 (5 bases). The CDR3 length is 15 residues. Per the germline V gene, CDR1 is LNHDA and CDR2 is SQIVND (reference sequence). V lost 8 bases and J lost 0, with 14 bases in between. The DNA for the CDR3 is TGTGCCAGTGGGACCCCCCTTGACTCTGGAAACACCATATATTTT. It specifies CASGTPLDSGNTIYF.

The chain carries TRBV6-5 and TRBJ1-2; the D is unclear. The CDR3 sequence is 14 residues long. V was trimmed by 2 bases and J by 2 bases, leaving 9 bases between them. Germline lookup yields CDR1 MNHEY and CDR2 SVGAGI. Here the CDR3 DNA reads TGTGCCAGCAGTTACCTCCCCGGGAACTATGGCTACACCTTC. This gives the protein CASSYLPGNYGYTF.

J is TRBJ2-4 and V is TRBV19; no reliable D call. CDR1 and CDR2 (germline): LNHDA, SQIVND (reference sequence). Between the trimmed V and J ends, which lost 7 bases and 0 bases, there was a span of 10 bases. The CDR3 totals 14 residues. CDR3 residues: CASIEAGAKNIQYF. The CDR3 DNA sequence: TGTGCCAGTATCGAGGCAGGAGCCAAAAACATTCAGTACTTC.